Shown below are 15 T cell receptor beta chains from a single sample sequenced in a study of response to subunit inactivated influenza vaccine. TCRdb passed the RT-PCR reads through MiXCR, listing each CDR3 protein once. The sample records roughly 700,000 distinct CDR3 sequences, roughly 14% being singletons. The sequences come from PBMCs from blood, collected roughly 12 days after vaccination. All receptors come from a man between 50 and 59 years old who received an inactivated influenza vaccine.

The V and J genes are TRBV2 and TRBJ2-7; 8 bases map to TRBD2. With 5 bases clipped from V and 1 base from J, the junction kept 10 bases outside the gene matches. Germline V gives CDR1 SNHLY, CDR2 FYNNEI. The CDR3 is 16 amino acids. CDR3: CASSYPPGLGSYEQYF. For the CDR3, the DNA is TGTGCCAGCAGTTATCCTCCGGGACTAGGGTCCTACGAGCAGTACTTC.

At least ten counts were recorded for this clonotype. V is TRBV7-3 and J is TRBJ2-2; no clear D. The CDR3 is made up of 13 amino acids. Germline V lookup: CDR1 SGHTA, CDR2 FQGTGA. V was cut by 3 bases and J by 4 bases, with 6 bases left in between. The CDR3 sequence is CASSLSATGELFF. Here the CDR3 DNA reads TGTGCCAGCAGCTTGTCGGCCACCGGGGAGCTGTTTTTT.

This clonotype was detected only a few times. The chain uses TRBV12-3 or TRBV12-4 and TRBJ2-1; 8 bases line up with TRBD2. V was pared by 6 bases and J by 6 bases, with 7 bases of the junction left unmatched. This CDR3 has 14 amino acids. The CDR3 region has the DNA TGTGCCAGCAGGACGGGACTAGGTCCCAATGAGCAGTTCTTC. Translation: CASRTGLGPNEQFF.

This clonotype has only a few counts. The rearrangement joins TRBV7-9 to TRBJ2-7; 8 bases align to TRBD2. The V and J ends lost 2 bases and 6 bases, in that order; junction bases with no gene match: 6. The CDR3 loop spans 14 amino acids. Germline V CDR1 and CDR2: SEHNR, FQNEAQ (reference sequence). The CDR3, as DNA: TGTGCCAGCAGCTTAACGGCGGGAGGAATCGAGCAGTACTTC. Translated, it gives CASSLTAGGIEQYF.

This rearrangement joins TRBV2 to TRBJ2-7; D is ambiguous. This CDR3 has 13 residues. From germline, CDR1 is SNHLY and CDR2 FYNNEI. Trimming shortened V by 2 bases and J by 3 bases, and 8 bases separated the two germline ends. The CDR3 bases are TGTGCCAGCAGTGAAAGTCGGAACTACGAGCAGTACTTC. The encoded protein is CASSESRNYEQYF.

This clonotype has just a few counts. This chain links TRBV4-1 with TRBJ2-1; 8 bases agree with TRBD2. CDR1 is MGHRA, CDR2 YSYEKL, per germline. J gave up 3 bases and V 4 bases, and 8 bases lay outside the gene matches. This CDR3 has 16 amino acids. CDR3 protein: CASSRETGGIYNEQFF. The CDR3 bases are TGCGCCAGCAGCCGAGAAACGGGGGGGATCTACAATGAGCAGTTCTTC.

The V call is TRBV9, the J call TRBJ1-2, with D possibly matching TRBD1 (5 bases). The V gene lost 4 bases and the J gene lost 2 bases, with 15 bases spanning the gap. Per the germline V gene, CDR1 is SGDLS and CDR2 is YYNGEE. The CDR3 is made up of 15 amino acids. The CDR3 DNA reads TGTGCCAGCAGCCCGGCGGGACGGGGAAACTATGGCTACACCTTC. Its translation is CASSPAGRGNYGYTF.

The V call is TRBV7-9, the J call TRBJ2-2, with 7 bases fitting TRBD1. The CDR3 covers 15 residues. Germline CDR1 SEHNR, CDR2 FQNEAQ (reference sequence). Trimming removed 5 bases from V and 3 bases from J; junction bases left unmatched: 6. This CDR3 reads CASSRDSYYTGELFF. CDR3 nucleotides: TGTGCCAGCAGCCGGGACAGTTACTACACCGGGGAGCTGTTTTTT.

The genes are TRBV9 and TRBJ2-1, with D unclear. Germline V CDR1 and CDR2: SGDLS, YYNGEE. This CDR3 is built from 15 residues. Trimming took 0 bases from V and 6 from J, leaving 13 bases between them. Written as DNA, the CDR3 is TGTGCCAGCAGCGTAGACTTTGTCGGGTCCAATGAGCAGTTCTTC. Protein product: CASSVDFVGSNEQFF.

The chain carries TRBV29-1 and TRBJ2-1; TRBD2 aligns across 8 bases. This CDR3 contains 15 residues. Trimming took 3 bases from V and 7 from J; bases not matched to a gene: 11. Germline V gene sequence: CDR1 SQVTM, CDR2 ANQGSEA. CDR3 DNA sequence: TGCAGCGTTGATGGGGTTGCGGGAGGAGTGAATGAGCAGTTCTTC. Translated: CSVDGVAGGVNEQFF.

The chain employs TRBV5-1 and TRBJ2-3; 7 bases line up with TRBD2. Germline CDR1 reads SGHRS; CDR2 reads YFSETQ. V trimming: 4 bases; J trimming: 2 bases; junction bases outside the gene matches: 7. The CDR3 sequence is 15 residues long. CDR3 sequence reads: CASSLGRQNTDTQYF. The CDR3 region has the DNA TGCGCCAGCAGCCTCGGGAGGCAGAACACAGATACGCAGTATTTT.

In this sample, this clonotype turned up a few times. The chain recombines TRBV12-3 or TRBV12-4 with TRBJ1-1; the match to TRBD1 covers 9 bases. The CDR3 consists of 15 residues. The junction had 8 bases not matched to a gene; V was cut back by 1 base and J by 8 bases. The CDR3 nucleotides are TGTGCCAGCAGTTTAGTCGGCGGACAGGGGTCCGAAGCTTTCTTT. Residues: CASSLVGGQGSEAFF.

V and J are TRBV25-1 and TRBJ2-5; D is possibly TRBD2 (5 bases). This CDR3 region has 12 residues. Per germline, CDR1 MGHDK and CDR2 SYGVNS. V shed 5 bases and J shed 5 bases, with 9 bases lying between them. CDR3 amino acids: CASSTDLETQYF. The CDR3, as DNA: TGTGCCAGCAGTACGGACTTGGAGACCCAGTACTTC. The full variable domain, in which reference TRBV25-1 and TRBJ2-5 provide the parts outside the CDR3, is EADIYQTPRYLVIGTGKKITLECSQTMGHDKMYWYQQDPGMELHLIHYSYGVNSTEKGDLSSESTVSRIRTEHFPLTLESARPSHTSQYLCASSTDLETQYFGPGTRLLVL.

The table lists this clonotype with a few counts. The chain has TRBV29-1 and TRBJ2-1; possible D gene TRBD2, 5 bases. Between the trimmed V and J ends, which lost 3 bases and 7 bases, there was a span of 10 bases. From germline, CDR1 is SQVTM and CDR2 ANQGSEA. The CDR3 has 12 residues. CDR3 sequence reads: CSVEETINEQFF. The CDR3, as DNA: TGCAGCGTTGAGGAGACTATTAATGAGCAGTTCTTC.

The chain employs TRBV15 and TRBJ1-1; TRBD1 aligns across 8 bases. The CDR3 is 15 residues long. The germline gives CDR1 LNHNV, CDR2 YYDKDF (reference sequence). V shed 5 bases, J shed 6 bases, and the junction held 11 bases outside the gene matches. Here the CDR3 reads CATSPRGQSGAEAFF. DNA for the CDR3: TGTGCCACCAGCCCCAGGGGGCAATCGGGGGCTGAAGCTTTCTTT.